One and the same sample provided the 2 T cell receptor beta chains below, sequenced in a study of shared clonotypes between healthy human individuals. Only in-frame clones appear in the TCRdb table, and some are missing; sequencing was by immunoSEQ multiplex PCR. The sample has about 2.3 million clones, 85% to 95% seen once. Sequencing was carried out using naive CD4+ T cells from PBMCs. As to subset: CD45RA+ positively selected. The receptors were gathered from a man aged 18 to 30 in good health. Some clones in this sample may be carry-over from other donors' samples.

This clone was counted a few times. This chain links TRBV27 with TRBJ1-1; 7 nucleotides match TRBD1. V dropped 6 bases and J dropped 1; count of bases not matched to a gene: 5. CDR1 MNHEY and CDR2 SMNVEV come from the germline V gene (reference sequence). CDR3 length equals 14 residues. CDR3 region: CASRRTGRNTEAFF. The CDR3 DNA is TGTGCCAGCAGAAGGACAGGTAGGAACACTGAAGCTTTCTTT.

V usage is TRBV5-1 and J usage is TRBJ2-7, with TRBD2 identical over 9 bases. After removal of 0 bases from V and 5 bases from J, the junction contained 12 bases not matched to a gene. This CDR3 contains 17 residues. Germline V CDR1 and CDR2: SGHRS, YFSETQ. The CDR3 spells CASSLGPPGLADHEQYF. As DNA, the CDR3 is TGCGCCAGCAGCTTGGGACCGCCGGGACTAGCAGACCACGAGCAGTACTTC.